This note documents a single TCR beta chain sequence. These data belong to a study of blood T cell repertoires in COVID-19. About the research overall: PBMCs, B-cell-depleted T cells, or T cells provided the cDNA or gDNA that made up the material.

In terms of age and location, participants ranged from roughly 18 to 100 years and lived in approximately 26 US areas. The J segment lost 2 bases and the V segment lost 6 bases, leaving 6 bases of the junction unmatched. Germline CDR1 reads MDHEN; CDR2 reads SYDVKM. This CDR3 has 15 residues. The table came from immunoSEQ multiplex PCR; TCRdb's copy has only in-frame clones and leaves some out. Of about 250,000 clones in the sample, just over 85% were seen once. The chain carries TRBV28 and TRBJ2-1; 8 bases map to TRBD1. The sequence was collected from a man aged 35 to 55 who had recovered from COVID-19. Sequenced input: PBMCs or T cells enriched from blood (not recorded which). The CDR3 DNA is TGTGCCAGCAGAACTCCGGGACAGGCCTACAATGAGCAGTTCTTC. It translates to CASRTPGQAYNEQFF. The variable domain in full, with the rest retrieved from reference TRBV28 and TRBJ2-1, is DVKVTQSSRYLVKRTGEKVFLECVQDMDHENMFWYRQDPGLGLRLIYFSYDVKMKEKGDIPEGYSVSREKKERFSLILESASTNQTSMYLCASRTPGQAYNEQFFGPGTRLTVL.